The 12 T cell receptor beta chains presented below share a single source sample, sequenced in a study of cytomegalovirus exposure and HLA in healthy donors. Both 60 Vbeta primers and 13 Jbeta primers went into the PCR. Clones were read by immunoSEQ multiplex PCR, and TCRdb kept only the in-frame ones, dropping some. The repertoire has under 140,000 clones, just over 75% of them found once; the top ten carry roughly 13%. Sequencing was done on a sample of PBMCs. The source of these receptors is a man aged 25-40 years in good health and CMV-seropositive.

The rearrangement links TRBV29-1 to TRBJ2-7; 12 bases match TRBD2. Germline V gene sequence: CDR1 SQVTM, CDR2 ANQGSEA. J lost 3 bases, V lost 2 bases, and 8 bases had no gene match. The CDR3 has 16 residues. The CDR3 reads CSVELASGGANYEQYF. The CDR3 nucleotides read TGCAGCGTTGAACTGGCTAGCGGGGGGGCTAACTACGAGCAGTACTTC.

This rearrangement joins TRBV7-8 to TRBJ2-5, with D perhaps matching TRBD1 (8 bases). V lost 8 bases, J lost 4 bases, and 20 bases lay in between. CDR3 length: 15 residues. CDR1 SGHVS and CDR2 FQNEAQ come from the germline V gene. Here the CDR3 DNA reads TGTGCCAGCTCCAGGGGGCGTGGGGGGGGAGAGACCCAGTACTTC. Translation gives CASSRGRGGGETQYF. The full variable domain, rest sourced from reference TRBV7-8 and TRBJ2-5, is GAGVSQSPRYKVAKRGQDVALRCDPISGHVSLFWYQQALGQGPEFLTYFQNEAQLDKSGLPSDRFFAERPEGSVSTLKIQRTQQEDSAVYLCASSRGRGGGETQYFGPGTRLLVL.

This chain links TRBV4-3 with TRBJ2-7, with 7 bases matching TRBD2. V dropped 1 base and J dropped 3; count of bases not matched to a gene: 6. Germline lookup yields CDR1 LGHNA and CDR2 YSLEER. The CDR3 has 15 amino acids. The CDR3, as DNA: TGCGCCAGCAGCCAAGGGGGGGGATCAGGCTACGAGCAGTACTTC. Its translation: CASSQGGGSGYEQYF.

The chain has TRBV27 and TRBJ2-1; 8 bases line up with TRBD2. V lost 4 bases, J lost 2 bases, and 1 base stayed unmatched. The CDR3 has 14 residues. CDR1 and CDR2 from the germline V gene are MNHEY and SMNVEV (reference sequence). CDR3 protein: CASSWTSPYNEQFF. CDR3 nucleotide sequence: TGTGCCAGCAGTTGGACTAGCCCCTACAATGAGCAGTTCTTC.

This clone was seen a single time. The chain joins TRBV6-5 to TRBJ2-4; 7 bases are shared with TRBD1. The CDR3 covers 14 residues. Germline CDR1 is MNHEY and CDR2 is SVGAGI. The V segment lost 6 bases and the J segment 3 bases; nucleotides outside the gene matches: 5. CDR3 in amino acids: CASRPRTGKNIQYF. CDR3 DNA: TGTGCCAGCAGACCTCGGACAGGCAAAAACATTCAGTACTTC.

The rearrangement links TRBV6-6 to TRBJ1-2; perhaps TRBD1 as D (6 bases). CDR1 and CDR2 from the germline V gene are MNHNY and SVGAGI (reference sequence). Between the trimmed V and J ends, which lost 0 bases and 4 bases, there was a span of 9 bases. CDR3 length: 14 residues. Here the CDR3 reads CASSYSGAGYGYTF. The CDR3 nucleotides are TGTGCCAGCAGTTACTCGGGGGCTGGCTATGGCTACACCTTC.

This clone has a handful of counts. This sequence joins TRBV4-3 and TRBJ2-5; possibly TRBD2 for D (5 bases). The V gene's germline CDR1 is LGHNA and CDR2 YSLEER. V was cut by 2 bases and J by 5 bases, with 12 bases left in between. This CDR3 spans 14 amino acids. Here the CDR3 reads CASSQFLAWETQYF. The CDR3 DNA reads TGCGCCAGCAGCCAATTTCTAGCATGGGAGACCCAGTACTTC.

The DNA of the CDR3 is TGTGCCAGCAGAGGGGGCGAGAAGCAGTATTTT. As protein: CASRGGEKQYF. J is TRBJ2-3 and V is TRBV7-9; TRBD1 aligns across 7 bases. The CDR3 runs 11 residues. The germline gives CDR1 SEHNR, CDR2 FQNEAQ (reference sequence). Unmatched junction bases numbered 5, after V lost 6 bases and J lost 11 bases.

The chain carries TRBV11-3 and TRBJ2-1; 8 bases align to TRBD1. This CDR3 has 14 residues. CDR1 is SGHNT, CDR2 YENEEA, per germline. Germline trimming cut 5 bases from V and 5 bases from J; bases unmatched to any gene: 5. CDR3 in DNA: TGTGCCAGCAGCAGTCCGGGACAGGACAATGAGCAGTTCTTC. Encoded protein: CASSSPGQDNEQFF.

In DNA, the CDR3 is TGTGCCAGCAGCGCAAGACAGGGTAGCACCGGGGAGCTGTTTTTT. Protein product: CASSARQGSTGELFF. The chain is built from TRBV7-8 and TRBJ2-2, with 7 positions matching TRBD1. V trimming: 5 bases; J trimming: 4 bases; junction bases outside the gene matches: 7. The germline V gene encodes CDR1 SGHVS and CDR2 FQNEAQ. The CDR3 runs to 15 residues.

V usage is TRBV9 and J usage is TRBJ2-2; 7 bases fit TRBD1. The germline V gene has CDR1 SGDLS and CDR2 YYNGEE. The V segment lost 4 bases and the J segment 7 bases; nucleotides outside the gene matches: 4. The CDR3 runs 13 residues. The CDR3 DNA follows: TGTGCCAGCAGCAACACAGGGGACGGGGAGCTGTTTTTT. It is translated as CASSNTGDGELFF.

The gene calls are TRBV13 and TRBJ1-1, with D perhaps TRBD1 (5 bases). The CDR3 loop spans 14 amino acids. Germline-derived CDR1 and CDR2 are PRHDT and FYEKMQ (reference sequence). Deletions cut 5 bases from V and 1 base from J, with 11 bases between. The CDR3 loop is CASSPPDKNTEAFF. The CDR3 nucleotides read TGTGCCAGCAGCCCTCCGGACAAGAACACTGAAGCTTTCTTT.